This section outlines one TCR beta chain sequence together with its context. The CDR3 is 16 residues long. CDR1 and CDR2 (germline): DFQATT, SNEGSKA (reference sequence). Losses at the gene ends were 3 bases for V and 2 bases for J; bases not matched to a gene: 5. This sample stems from a study of molecular identifiers for immune sequencing clone quantification. The authors gated naive CD8 T cells as CD8+CD4-CCR7+CD45RA+ for sorting. TCRdb re-called the PCR reads with MiXCR, one entry per CDR3 protein. The sample yields 85,000 to 120,000 distinct CDR3 sequences, about 35% seen once. The sequenced sample consisted of naive CD8+ T cells from blood, with Jurkat cell RNA spiked in. As to subset: FACS-sorted CD8+CD4-CCR7+CD45RA+ naive T cells. The chain couples TRBV20-1 to TRBJ2-5; 14 nucleotides agree with TRBD2. The sequence came from a human donor in good health. Some libraries in this study had Jurkat cell RNA spiked in. This CDR3 is CSARTSGRALQETQYF. The CDR3 DNA sequence: TGCAGTGCTAGGACTAGCGGGAGGGCCTTGCAAGAGACCCAGTACTTC.